The clone carrying this TCR beta chain was seen a few times. Its antigen remains unidentified. Orbital computed tomography and thyroid ultrasound, along with TRAb, serum thyroxine and clinical symptoms, underpinned diagnosis. Scientists amplified the TCR beta CDR3 regions from RNA transcripts. Second-round multiplex PCR came after a first-round RT-PCR that employed HTBI primers. Each CDR3 protein is one row after TCRdb ran MiXCR on the multiplex PCR reads. The table lists roughly 400,000 distinct CDR3 sequences, over 15% of them singletons, with about 7% in the top ten. The sample comes from a study of Graves' ophthalmopathy and Graves' hyperthyroidism. Whole-study findings and limits: The model forecast ophthalmopathy progression, reaching 60% to 71% sensitivity and 72% to 75% specificity.

The J segment lost 4 bases and the V segment lost 1 base, leaving 6 bases of the junction unmatched. The CDR3 contains 16 residues. Germline CDR1 reads SGHTA; CDR2 reads FQGNSA. The sequenced sample consisted of peripheral blood. The chain carries TRBV7-2 and TRBJ2-5, with 10 positions matching TRBD2. The clonotype comes from a woman under 30 with stable Graves' hyperthyroidism. The CDR3 region has the DNA TGTGCCAGCAGCTTAGGACTAGCGGGCCTGAGAGAGACCCAGTACTTC. This translates into CASSLGLAGLRETQYF.